This paragraph reports one T cell receptor (beta chain). No antigen is known for it. This sample stems from a study of PD-1 blockade in classical Hodgkin lymphoma. As to time point: cycle 4 day 1 (C4D1), after six to seven weeks of nivolumab. Each patient's relapse followed autologous stem cell transplantation, and brentuximab vedotin exposure varied. Magnetic negative selection was used to purify CD8+ T cells from thawed PBMCs. Patients showed best responses of complete response, partial response or progressive disease. J was trimmed by 4 bases and V by 8 bases; bases with no gene match: 4. The CDR3 sequence is 12 residues long. Germline lookup yields CDR1 LNHDA and CDR2 SQIVND (reference sequence). Findings and caveats of the study: The origin of the repertoire differences remains undefined, with disease activity or prior therapy as possible causes. CD4+ TCR diversity rose significantly by C4D1, and CD8+ TCR diversity did not. For complete responders, baseline diversity was comparable to that of newly diagnosed patients.

Assay: immunoSEQ multiplex PCR; the TCRdb copy retains only in-frame clones and omits some. The repertoire holds more than 8,000 clones, with approximately 82% as singletons. The TCR was taken from a human donor with classical Hodgkin lymphoma. Specimen: CD8+ T cells from blood, collected before the fourth cycle of nivolumab. This chain uses TRBV19 with TRBJ1-1; TRBD1 matches at 7 bases. CDR3 protein: CASAQGSTEAFF. In nucleotides, the CDR3 is TGTGCCAGTGCACAGGGGAGCACTGAAGCTTTCTTT.